The 2 T cell receptor beta chains presented below share a single source sample, sequenced in a study of blood T cell repertoires in COVID-19. Sequencing was performed with immunoSEQ multiplex PCR; in TCRdb, only in-frame clones are kept and a portion is missing. The data show some 330,000 clones, around 87% seen once. Sequenced: PBMCs or T cells enriched from blood (not recorded which). The receptors here all came from a man aged 40-49 years in a cohort exposed to, infected with or recovered from COVID-19 (not recorded which).

This CDR3 reads CATSRAGVGSEKLFF. CDR3 nucleotides: TGTGCCACCAGCAGAGCAGGGGTGGGTAGTGAAAAACTGTTTTTT. This sequence joins TRBV15 and TRBJ1-4; weak D call: TRBD1 (6 bases). Trimming stripped 1 base from V and 7 bases from J, with 13 bases between. CDR3 length: 15 amino acids. The V gene's germline CDR1 is LNHNV and CDR2 YYDKDF (reference sequence).

The CDR3 sequence is CASSVDGGTYNEQFF. The CDR3 DNA reads TGTGCCAGCAGCGTAGATGGCGGGACCTACAATGAGCAGTTCTTC. The rearrangement links TRBV9 to TRBJ2-1; D is perhaps TRBD2 (6 bases). The CDR3 length is 15 residues. V lost 0 bases to trimming and J lost 2 bases, with 9 bases between them. The germline CDR1 and CDR2 sequences are SGDLS and YYNGEE.